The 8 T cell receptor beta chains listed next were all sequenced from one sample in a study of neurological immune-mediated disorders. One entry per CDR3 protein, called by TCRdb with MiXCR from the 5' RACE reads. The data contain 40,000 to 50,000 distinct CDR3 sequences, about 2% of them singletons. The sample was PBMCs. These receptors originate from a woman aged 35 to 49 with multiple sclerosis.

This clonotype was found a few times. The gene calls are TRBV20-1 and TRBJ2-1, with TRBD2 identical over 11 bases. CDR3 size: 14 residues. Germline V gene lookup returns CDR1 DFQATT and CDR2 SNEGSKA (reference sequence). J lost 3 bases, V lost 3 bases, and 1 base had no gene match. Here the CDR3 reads CSASSGGVYNEQFF. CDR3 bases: TGCAGTGCTAGTAGCGGGGGGGTCTACAATGAGCAGTTCTTC.

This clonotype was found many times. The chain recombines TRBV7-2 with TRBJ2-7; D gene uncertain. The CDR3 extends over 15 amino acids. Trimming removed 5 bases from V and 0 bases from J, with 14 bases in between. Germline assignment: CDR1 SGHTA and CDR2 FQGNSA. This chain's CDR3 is CASSPLKQNSYEQYF. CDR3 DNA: TGTGCCAGCAGCCCCCTAAAACAAAACTCCTACGAGCAGTACTTC.

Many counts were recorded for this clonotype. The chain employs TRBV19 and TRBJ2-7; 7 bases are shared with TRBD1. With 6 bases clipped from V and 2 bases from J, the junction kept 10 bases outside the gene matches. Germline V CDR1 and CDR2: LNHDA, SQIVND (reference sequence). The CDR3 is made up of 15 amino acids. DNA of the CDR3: TGTGCCAGTAGCACGTTTGGGGACAGTACCTACGAGCAGTACTTC. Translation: CASSTFGDSTYEQYF.

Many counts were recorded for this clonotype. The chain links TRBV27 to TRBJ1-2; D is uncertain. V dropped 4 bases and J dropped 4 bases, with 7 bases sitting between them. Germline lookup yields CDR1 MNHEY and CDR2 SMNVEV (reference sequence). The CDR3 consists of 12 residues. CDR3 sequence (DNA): TGTGCCAGCAGTTCCCCTGGCTATGGCTACACCTTC. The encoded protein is CASSSPGYGYTF.

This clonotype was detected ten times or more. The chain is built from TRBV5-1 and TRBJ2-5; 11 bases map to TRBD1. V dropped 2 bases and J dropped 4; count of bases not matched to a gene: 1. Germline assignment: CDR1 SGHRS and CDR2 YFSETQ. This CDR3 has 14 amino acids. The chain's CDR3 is CASSFGTGGETQYF. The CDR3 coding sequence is TGCGCCAGCAGCTTCGGGACAGGGGGAGAGACCCAGTACTTC.

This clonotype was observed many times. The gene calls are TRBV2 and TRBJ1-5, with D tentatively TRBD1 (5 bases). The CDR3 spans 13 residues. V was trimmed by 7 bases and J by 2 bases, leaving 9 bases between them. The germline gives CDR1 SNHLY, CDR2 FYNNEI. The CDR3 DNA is TGTGCCAGCACAAGGGGCGGCAATCAGCCCCAGCATTTT. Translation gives CASTRGGNQPQHF.

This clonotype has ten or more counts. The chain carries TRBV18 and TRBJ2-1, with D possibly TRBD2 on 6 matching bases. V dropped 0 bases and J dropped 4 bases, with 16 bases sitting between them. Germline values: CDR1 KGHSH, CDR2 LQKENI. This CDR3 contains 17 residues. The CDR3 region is CASSPPIGTPEYNEQFF. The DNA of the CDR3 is TGTGCCAGCTCACCACCAATCGGGACTCCGGAATACAATGAGCAGTTCTTC.

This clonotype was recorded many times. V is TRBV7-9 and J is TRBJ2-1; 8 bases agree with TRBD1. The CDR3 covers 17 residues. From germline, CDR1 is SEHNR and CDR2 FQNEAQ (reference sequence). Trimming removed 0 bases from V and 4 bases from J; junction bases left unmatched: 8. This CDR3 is CASSLARQDRAYNEQFF. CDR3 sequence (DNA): TGTGCCAGCAGCTTAGCGCGACAGGACAGGGCTTACAATGAGCAGTTCTTC.